Listed below are T cell receptor beta chains from one sample, sequenced in a study of blood T cell repertoires in COVID-19. Assay used: immunoSEQ multiplex PCR; TCRdb lists only in-frame clones, some missing. Seen here are nearly 95,000 clones, roughly 70% observed once, and the top ten hold roughly 4%. Sequencing input: peripheral blood. The receptors originated from a man aged 65 to 79 with COVID-19, enrolled during active disease. Each CDR3 is given with its conserved first and last residue. Each record gives: V gene, J gene, clone size, CDR3 protein. Size is omitted from some rows. Given values are once, few, many or a class for expanded clones.

>TRBV18|TRBJ1-6|NA
CASSRGGGENSPLHF
>TRBV7-9|TRBJ2-7|NA
CASSGGQQYEQYF
>TRBV4-1|TRBJ2-7|few
CASSQGTPTYEQYF
>TRBV29-1|TRBJ2-3|NA
CSVDLRESDTQYF
>TRBV4-2|TRBJ2-1|NA
CASSETSLIYEQFF
>TRBV6-2/TRBV6-3|TRBJ2-2|NA
CASSQIGELFF
>TRBV14|TRBJ1-6|NA
CASSQDPGMASPLHF
>TRBV5-1|TRBJ2-5|NA
CASSLGQGETQYF
>TRBV4-3|TRBJ1-2|NA
CASSQLGQLNGYTF
>TRBV12-3/TRBV12-4|TRBJ1-1|NA
CASSFTAQGEAFF
>TRBV7-3|TRBJ2-1|NA
CASSWLAGEPQFF
>TRBV7-2|TRBJ2-2|NA
CASSFGLAGTGELFF
>TRBV6-5|TRBJ2-7|few
CASSYLSAYEQYF
>TRBV7-9|TRBJ1-1|NA
CASSRNLSPEAFF
>TRBV5-6|TRBJ2-7|NA
CASSLGAGVAYEQYF
>TRBV5-4|TRBJ2-2|few
CASTRDRVSGELFF
>TRBV27|TRBJ1-2|NA
CASSRGQGDFYGYTF
>TRBV10-3|TRBJ2-1|few
CAISESFIRPGQFF
>TRBV7-2|TRBJ2-7|NA
CASSLARSSYEQYF
>TRBV15|TRBJ2-7|once
CATSRGGTVSYEQYF
>TRBV6-5|TRBJ1-1|NA
CASIRRGNTEAFF
>TRBV18|TRBJ1-1|once
CASSPTGGDTEAFF
>TRBV27|TRBJ2-3|NA
CASTSLAGGVTDTQYF
>TRBV2|TRBJ2-7|NA
CASRGPGTSGSYEQYF
>TRBV19|TRBJ1-2|NA
CASSTWDSLGYGYTF
>TRBV7-2|TRBJ2-1|NA
CASSFGWGEWNEQFF
>TRBV10-1|TRBJ2-7|NA
CASSETRDRFNYEQYF